This TCR beta chain is from a study of T cell responses to AZD1222 COVID-19 vaccine. The protocol was immunoSEQ multiplex PCR, while the TCRdb copy is restricted to in-frame clones and leaves out a portion. The table has over 150,000 clones, roughly nine tenths seen once; the top ten hold about 3%. This clone was found many times. Between the trimmed V and J ends, which lost 2 bases and 3 bases, there was a span of 19 bases. Germline CDR1 is SNHLY and CDR2 is FYNNEI. The CDR3 is made up of 17 amino acids. The receptor comes from an adult in good health. The chain employs TRBV2 and TRBJ1-2; possibly TRBD1 for D (5 bases). The input for sequencing was peripheral blood, taken on day 0 of AZD1222 vaccination. The CDR3 region is CASSEYGTLPTDYGYTF. DNA of the CDR3: TGTGCCAGCAGTGAATACGGGACCCTACCAACGGACTATGGCTACACCTTC.